This TCR beta chain originates from a study of T cell changes during pregnancy in multiple sclerosis. The table came from immunoSEQ multiplex PCR; TCRdb's copy has only in-frame clones and leaves some out. The table includes about 66,000 clones, 90% to 95% detected once. This clone was counted a few times. Germline V gene sequence: CDR1 SGHTA, CDR2 FQGNSA. CDR3 length equals 11 residues. V was pared by 5 bases and J by 11 bases, with 12 bases between. V usage is TRBV7-2 and J usage is TRBJ1-1; D uncertain. Material: CD8+ T cells from peripheral blood mononuclear cells, obtained before pregnancy. The source is a female donor with multiple sclerosis, enrolled in a pregnancy study. The CDR3 nucleotides are TGTGCCAGCAGCGCCCGATCGGGGGCTTTCTTT. This translates into CASSARSGAFF.